The clone carrying this T cell receptor (beta chain) was counted a few times. There are 10 residues in the CDR3. Deletions cut 7 bases from V and 5 bases from J, with 8 bases between. Germline lookup yields CDR1 SQVTM and CDR2 ANQGSEA. Researchers ran the PCR with 60 Vbeta and 13 Jbeta primers. Using immunoSEQ multiplex PCR, the repertoire was profiled, and TCRdb retains in-frame clones only, with some absent. The repertoire holds about 91,000 clones, with 60% to 80% as singletons. The sample comes from a study of cytomegalovirus exposure and HLA in healthy donors. Source material: PBMCs. This TCR was recovered from a female donor in good health and CMV-seronegative. This sequence joins TRBV29-1 and TRBJ2-5, with D maybe TRBD2 (6 bases). The CDR3 spells CSAGGETQYF. The DNA for the CDR3 is TGCAGCGCCGGAGGGGAGACCCAGTACTTC.